What follows are 12 T cell receptor beta chains derived from one specimen sequenced in a study of CD8 T cells in ankylosing spondylitis. TCRdb re-analysed the 5' RACE reads in MiXCR, keeping a single row per CDR3 protein. Of roughly 150,000 distinct CDR3 sequences in the sample, approximately 10% are singletons; the top ten hold less than 15%. Sequencing was performed on blood, either unsorted or a sorted T cell fraction (not recorded which). These receptors originate from a female donor with ankylosing spondylitis or in good health (not recorded which).

This clonotype occurred a few times. CDR3 amino acids: CASSGTETGELFF. The CDR3 nucleotides read TGTGCCAGCAGTGGTACGGAGACCGGGGAGCTGTTTTTT. This chain connects TRBV6-2 or TRBV6-3 to TRBJ2-2; no reliable D call. The germline CDR1 and CDR2 sequences are MNHEY and SVGEGT. V dropped 5 bases and J dropped 5 bases, with 9 bases sitting between them. The CDR3 runs to 13 residues.

This clonotype was detected only a few times. The chain employs TRBV6-2 or TRBV6-3 and TRBJ2-7, with a tentative D call TRBD2 (5 bases). Between the trimmed V and J ends, which lost 0 bases and 4 bases, there was a span of 10 bases. Germline values: CDR1 MNHEY, CDR2 SVGEGT. This CDR3 contains 14 residues. As DNA, the CDR3 is TGTGCCAGCAGTTACTCGGAGGCCGGGTACGAGCAGTACTTC. Translating gives CASSYSEAGYEQYF.

This clonotype has a handful of counts. The genes are TRBV7-6 and TRBJ2-1; 10 bases map to TRBD2. Germline V gives CDR1 SGHVS, CDR2 FNYEAQ. The V and J ends lost 4 bases and 2 bases, in that order; junction bases with no gene match: 11. The CDR3 sequence is 18 residues long. The CDR3 nucleotides read TGTGCCAGCAGCTCCGGACTAGCGGAGAAGGGGGCCTACAATGAGCAGTTCTTC. It encodes CASSSGLAEKGAYNEQFF. The whole variable domain, remainder taken from reference TRBV7-6 and TRBJ2-1, is GAGVSQSPRYKVTKRGQDVALRCDPISGHVSLYWYRQALGQGPEFLTYFNYEAQQDKSGLPNDRFSAERPEGSISTLTIQRTEQRDSAMYRCASSSGLAEKGAYNEQFFGPGTRLTVL.

This clonotype has a handful of counts. The chain employs TRBV4-3 and TRBJ2-2; D possibly matches TRBD1 or TRBD2 (5 bases each). The CDR3 sequence is 14 residues long. CDR1 LGHNA and CDR2 YSLEER come from the germline V gene. Trimming took 4 bases from V and 4 from J, leaving 10 bases between them. CDR3 amino acids: CASSRGAGTGELFF. DNA for the CDR3: TGCGCCAGCAGCCGTGGGGCGGGCACCGGGGAGCTGTTTTTT.

This clonotype was seen a few times. The chain links TRBV28 to TRBJ2-7; D not resolved. Per the germline V gene, CDR1 is MDHEN and CDR2 is SYDVKM. This CDR3 region has 13 residues. The germline V and J ends were trimmed by 4 bases and 2 bases, with 9 bases remaining between them. The CDR3 coding sequence is TGTGCCAGCAGTTCCGCGGTCGCCTACGAGCAGTACTTC. Encoded protein: CASSSAVAYEQYF.

V gene TRBV6-2 or TRBV6-3 combines with J gene TRBJ2-5, with a tentative D call TRBD2 (5 bases). Germline V gene sequence: CDR1 MNHEY, CDR2 SVGEGT. The CDR3 length is 15 residues. V lost 6 bases, J lost 5 bases, and 19 bases lay in between. The CDR3 region is CASRADEGPGETQYF. The CDR3 coding sequence is TGTGCCAGCAGGGCCGACGAGGGCCCGGGGGAGACCCAGTACTTC.

The V and J genes are TRBV12-3 or TRBV12-4 and TRBJ2-5; D gene ambiguous. The ends were cut back, 2 bases at V and 12 bases at J, with 13 bases in the middle. This CDR3 comprises 12 residues. The CDR3 region is CASSLSVHPEYF. The DNA for the CDR3 is TGTGCCAGCAGTTTAAGTGTGCACCCCGAGTACTTC.

This rearrangement joins TRBV11-2 to TRBJ2-1; 7 nucleotides align to TRBD2. Germline CDR1 reads SGHAT; CDR2 reads FQNNGV. V dropped 1 base and J dropped 5; count of bases not matched to a gene: 8. The CDR3 extends over 16 amino acids. The CDR3 DNA reads TGTGCCAGCAGCTTAGGGGGTCTAGCGGTTAACAATGAGCAGTTCTTC. Translated: CASSLGGLAVNNEQFF.

This clonotype was observed a few times. The rearrangement links TRBV27 to TRBJ2-7; 9 nucleotides agree with TRBD2. Trimming cost V 4 bases and J 1 base; bases outside gene matches: 5. CDR1 is MNHEY, CDR2 SMNVEV, per germline (reference sequence). This CDR3 is 15 amino acids long. CDR3 protein: CASSYLAGPSYEQYF. CDR3 coding DNA: TGTGCCAGCAGTTACCTAGCGGGACCTTCCTACGAGCAGTACTTC.

This clonotype was seen repeatedly, ten times or more. The chain combines TRBV15 with TRBJ2-1, with a possible D match to TRBD2 (5 bases). This CDR3 has 16 amino acids. Germline V lookup: CDR1 LNHNV, CDR2 YYDKDF (reference sequence). V gave up 5 bases and J gave up 5 bases, with 19 bases separating them. The CDR3 DNA reads as TGTGCCACCAGCCCGTCTCGGGGTAGGCCCCACAATGAGCAGTTCTTC. Translating it yields CATSPSRGRPHNEQFF.

This clonotype has just a few counts. The gene calls are TRBV7-9 and TRBJ1-1; D is uncertain. Germline CDR1 SEHNR, CDR2 FQNEAQ (reference sequence). V lost 5 bases, J lost 0 bases, and 13 bases lay in between. The CDR3 runs 15 residues. CDR3 protein: CASSTPRRVNTEAFF. Written as DNA, the CDR3 is TGTGCCAGCAGCACTCCGAGGAGGGTGAACACTGAAGCTTTCTTT.

The table lists this clonotype with many counts. This chain links TRBV7-9 with TRBJ2-1, with a possible D match to TRBD2 (6 bases). Germline V CDR1 and CDR2: SEHNR, FQNEAQ (reference sequence). Trimming pared 3 bases from V and 2 bases from J, leaving 11 bases between. The CDR3 is made up of 15 amino acids. As DNA, the CDR3 is TGTGCCAGCAGCTTTAGCGGTAAAGCCTACAATGAGCAGTTCTTC. Its protein product is CASSFSGKAYNEQFF. Full variable domain (rest looked up from reference TRBV7-9 and TRBJ2-1): DTGVSQNPRHKITKRGQNVTFRCDPISEHNRLYWYRQTLGQGPEFLTYFQNEAQLEKSRLLSDRFSAERPKGSFSTLEIQRTEQGDSAMYLCASSFSGKAYNEQFFGPGTRLTVL.